This entry lists 26 T cell receptor beta chains sequenced from one sample in a study of shared clonotypes between healthy human individuals. Naive CD8 cells, CD45RO-negative and positively selected for CCR7, excluded terminally differentiated effector memory CD45RA+ cells. Sequencing used immunoSEQ multiplex PCR; TCRdb keeps in-frame clones, though not all of them. The sample holds around 700,000 clones, 92% seen once. Sequencing input: naive CD8+ T cells sorted from blood. The receptors were gathered from a man aged 25-45 years in good health.

The CDR3 bases are TGTGCCAGCACGGGACTAGCGGGATGGTTTCGCACAGATACGCAGTATTTT. Amino acids: CASTGLAGWFRTDTQYF. The chain links TRBV21-1 to TRBJ2-3; the table's D call, TRBD2, was not checked against the DNA. TRBV21-1 is flagged as a pseudogene. There are 17 residues in the CDR3.

Of note for this clone: This same CDR3 is encoded by further DNA sequences in the sample. This chain connects TRBV9 to TRBJ1-2, with no clear D. The V gene's germline CDR1 is SGDLS and CDR2 YYNGEE. Trimming took 3 bases from V and 4 from J, leaving 7 bases between them. The length of the CDR3 is 12 residues. The CDR3 bases are TGTGCCAGCAGCGATAGGGTCTATGGCTACACCTTC. Encoded protein: CASSDRVYGYTF.

The count of this clone is one. The rearrangement links TRBV7-9 to TRBJ1-1; D unclear. This CDR3 region has 16 residues. The germline V and J ends were trimmed by 2 bases and 1 base, with 14 bases remaining between them. Germline loops: CDR1 SEHNR, CDR2 FQNEAQ (reference sequence). CDR3 bases: TGTGCCAGCAGCTTACAGTCTAGACGGGAGAACACTGAAGCTTTCTTT. This encodes CASSLQSRRENTEAFF.

This clone was counted between two and nine times. CDR3 sequence reads: CASSPLVGQPQHF. The CDR3, as DNA: TGCGCCAGCAGCCCTTTGGTGGGTCAGCCCCAGCATTTT. The genes are TRBV4-1 and TRBJ1-5; D is ambiguous. The germline V and J ends were trimmed by 4 bases and 6 bases, with 10 bases remaining between them. Looked up from germline, CDR1 is MGHRA and CDR2 is YSYEKL. The CDR3 spans 13 residues.

In this sample, this clone turned up a few times. This sample includes further DNA sequences coding for the same CDR3. This chain links TRBV5-1 with TRBJ2-7; D is uncertain. CDR1 is SGHRS, CDR2 YFSETQ, per germline. Deletions cut 2 bases from V and 3 bases from J, with 9 bases between. CDR3 length equals 13 residues. CDR3 in amino acids: CASSFGLSYEQYF. The CDR3 DNA is TGCGCCAGCAGCTTTGGCCTGAGCTACGAGCAGTACTTC.

The genes are TRBV9 and TRBJ1-2; TRBD1 matches at 7 bases. Germline CDR1 is SGDLS and CDR2 is YYNGEE. V shed 0 bases, J shed 8 bases, and the junction held 10 bases outside the gene matches. This CDR3 is 15 amino acids long. The CDR3 region is CASSVAGTVLTGYTF. The CDR3 region has the DNA TGTGCCAGCAGCGTAGCTGGGACAGTCCTTACGGGCTACACCTTC.

The V call is TRBV27, the J call TRBJ1-5; 8 positions match TRBD1. Germline V gives CDR1 MNHEY, CDR2 SMNVEV (reference sequence). V shed 3 bases, J shed 9 bases, and the junction held 7 bases outside the gene matches. The CDR3 is made up of 14 amino acids. The CDR3: CASSLTGATRPQHF. The CDR3 region has the DNA TGTGCCAGCAGTTTGACAGGGGCAACCCGGCCCCAGCATTTT.

The gene calls are TRBV27 and TRBJ2-3; D may match TRBD1 or TRBD2 (5 bases each). V lost 3 bases to trimming and J lost 2 bases, with 12 bases between them. Germline lookup yields CDR1 MNHEY and CDR2 SMNVEV (reference sequence). This CDR3 spans 15 amino acids. The CDR3 sequence is CASSLEAGNTDTQYF. The CDR3 DNA sequence: TGTGCCAGCAGTTTGGAGGCAGGGAACACAGATACGCAGTATTTT.

The J gene is TRBJ2-1, the V gene TRBV6-1; possibly TRBD1 for D (6 bases). CDR3 size: 16 residues. The V gene's germline CDR1 is MNHNS and CDR2 SASEGT. Trimming removed 4 bases from V and 0 bases from J, with 13 bases in between. CDR3 coding DNA: TGTGCCAGCAGTGCCCGACAGGTTAGCTCCTACAATGAGCAGTTCTTC. Residues: CASSARQVSSYNEQFF.

A single count supports this clone. The chain is built from TRBV6-5 and TRBJ2-5; D is ambiguous. This CDR3 has 12 residues. The V end was cut by 2 bases, the J end by 3 bases, with 4 bases between. The germline V gene has CDR1 MNHEY and CDR2 SVGAGI. The CDR3, as DNA: TGTGCCAGCAGTTACCCCAAAGAGACCCAGTACTTC. Protein: CASSYPKETQYF.

The rearrangement uses TRBV13 and TRBJ2-7; TRBD1 aligns across 7 bases. The CDR3 sequence is 15 residues long. The V gene's germline CDR1 is PRHDT and CDR2 FYEKMQ (reference sequence). J was trimmed by 2 bases and V by 0 bases; bases with no gene match: 4. CDR3 residues: CASSLGRQGTYEQYF. The CDR3 nucleotides read TGTGCCAGCAGCTTAGGCCGACAGGGCACCTACGAGCAGTACTTC.

CDR3: CASSDRTSGYYEQYF. CDR3 DNA: TGCGCCAGCAGCGATCGGACTAGCGGGTACTACGAGCAGTACTTC. The chain carries TRBV4-1 and TRBJ2-7; 11 nucleotides align to TRBD2. Trimming took 5 bases from V and 3 from J; bases not matched to a gene: 6. CDR1 is MGHRA and CDR2 is YSYEKL in the germline V gene. This CDR3 has 15 amino acids.

The chain links TRBV4-1 to TRBJ2-7; 8 bases map to TRBD2. Germline CDR1 MGHRA, CDR2 YSYEKL. Unmatched junction bases numbered 4, after V lost 3 bases and J lost 0 bases. This CDR3 contains 15 residues. The CDR3 sequence: CASSHIAGSSYEQYF. In nucleotides, the CDR3 is TGCGCCAGCAGCCATATAGCGGGAAGCTCCTACGAGCAGTACTTC.

The CDR3 sequence: CASSVGHDREGTQYF. CDR3 DNA sequence: TGTGCCAGCAGCGTAGGCCATGACAGGGAAGGGACCCAGTACTTC. The V and J genes are TRBV9 and TRBJ2-5, with 7 positions matching TRBD1. In germline, CDR1 is SGDLS, CDR2 YYNGEE. The length of the CDR3 is 15 residues. Trimming at V came to 0 bases and at J to 7 bases, leaving 9 bases not matched to a gene. Using reference TRBV9 and TRBJ2-5 for the parts outside the CDR3, the full variable domain is DSGVTQTPKHLITATGQRVTLRCSPRSGDLSVYWYQQSLDQGLQFLIQYYNGEERAKGNILERFSAQQFPDLHSELNLSSLELGDSALYFCASSVGHDREGTQYFGPGTRLLVL.

This clone was counted a single time. The V call is TRBV11-2, the J call TRBJ2-7, with TRBD1 matching over 10 bases. Germline CDR1 SGHAT, CDR2 FQNNGV. J gave up 4 bases and V 0 bases, and 9 bases lay outside the gene matches. The length of the CDR3 is 17 residues. CDR3 in amino acids: CASSLDPGQGSSYEQYF. In DNA form, the CDR3 reads TGTGCCAGCAGCTTAGATCCGGGACAGGGGTCGTCGTACGAGCAGTACTTC.

This clone was detected only once. This rearrangement joins TRBV11-2 to TRBJ2-1, with 9 bases matching TRBD1. The V and J ends lost 4 bases and 2 bases, in that order; junction bases with no gene match: 3. The CDR3 spans 15 residues. Germline assignment: CDR1 SGHAT and CDR2 FQNNGV. CDR3 loop: CASSYRDRAYNEQFF. CDR3 DNA: TGTGCCAGCAGCTACCGGGACAGGGCCTACAATGAGCAGTTCTTC. The full variable domain, with the rest looked up from reference TRBV11-2 and TRBJ2-1, is EAGVAQSPRYKIIEKRQSVAFWCNPISGHATLYWYQQILGQGPKLLIQFQNNGVVDDSQLPKDRFSAERLKGVDSTLKIQPAKLEDSAVYLCASSYRDRAYNEQFFGPGTRLTVL.

V gene TRBV6-5 combines with J gene TRBJ2-1, with 7 nucleotides matching TRBD2. Germline loops: CDR1 MNHEY, CDR2 SVGAGI. The CDR3 has 13 residues. The V segment lost 5 bases and the J segment 2 bases; nucleotides outside the gene matches: 0. The CDR3 bases are TGTGCCAGCAGTAGCGGGACCTACAATGAGCAGTTCTTC. Residues: CASSSGTYNEQFF.

This rearrangement joins TRBV9 to TRBJ2-2; tentatively, D is TRBD1 (5 bases). Germline V gene lookup returns CDR1 SGDLS and CDR2 YYNGEE. CDR3 length equals 16 residues. The V end was cut by 0 bases, the J end by 6 bases, with 15 bases between. CDR3 bases: TGTGCCAGCAGCGTAGGTGACAGTAAAGGCGCCGGGGAGCTGTTTTTT. Translated: CASSVGDSKGAGELFF.

With regard to this clone: This likely came from a read error, as a far larger clone is one base away. The rearrangement joins TRBV7-8 to TRBJ2-7; 10 bases are shared with TRBD1. The J segment lost 2 bases and the V segment lost 5 bases, leaving 3 bases of the junction unmatched. CDR1 and CDR2 from the germline V gene are SGHVS and FQNEAQ. The CDR3 length is 14 residues. As DNA, the CDR3 is TGTGCCAGCAGCCCCGGGACAGGGGCCTACGAGCAGTACTTC. Its translation is CASSPGTGAYEQYF.

V gene TRBV29-1 combines with J gene TRBJ2-7; 7 nucleotides match TRBD2. The germline gives CDR1 SQVTM, CDR2 ANQGSEA. Trimming took 7 bases from V and 3 from J; bases not matched to a gene: 6. The CDR3 loop spans 12 amino acids. The CDR3 DNA sequence: TGCAGCGCCAGCGGGAACCGCTACGAGCAGTACTTC. Protein product: CSASGNRYEQYF.

The chain employs TRBV27 and TRBJ2-4; D may be TRBD1 (5 bases). Deletions cut 9 bases from V and 0 bases from J, with 21 bases between. CDR3 length: 17 residues. Germline CDR1 is MNHEY and CDR2 is SMNVEV (reference sequence). This CDR3 is CARTLGPLTEAKNIQYF. CDR3 DNA sequence: TGTGCCAGAACGCTTGGGCCCCTGACAGAAGCCAAAAACATTCAGTACTTC.

V and J are TRBV11-3 and TRBJ2-1, with 8 positions matching TRBD1. CDR3 length: 18 residues. Trimming took 0 bases from V and 0 from J; bases not matched to a gene: 7. Per germline, CDR1 SGHNT and CDR2 YENEEA. CDR3 amino acids: CASSLEGTGVSSYNEQFF. In nucleotides, the CDR3 is TGTGCCAGCAGCTTAGAGGGGACAGGAGTCAGCTCCTACAATGAGCAGTTCTTC.

This chain joins TRBV7-9 and TRBJ2-1, with D perhaps matching TRBD2 (6 bases). Germline V lookup: CDR1 SEHNR, CDR2 FQNEAQ (reference sequence). Trimming removed 5 bases from V and 0 bases from J, with 23 bases in between. The CDR3 covers 19 residues. CDR3 sequence: CASSGGDFGPGSSYNEQFF. The CDR3 nucleotides read TGTGCCAGCAGCGGTGGGGACTTCGGCCCGGGGAGCTCCTACAATGAGCAGTTCTTC.

With respect to this clone: This specimen includes other DNA sequences encoding the same CDR3. This chain connects TRBV6-6 to TRBJ2-7; no firm D call. Germline CDR1 MNHNY, CDR2 SVGAGI (reference sequence). Trimming left V 2 bases short and J 2 bases short, with 7 bases between. The CDR3 sequence is 13 residues long. Written as DNA, the CDR3 is TGTGCCAGCAGTTACGACCGTACCTACGAGCAGTACTTC. Translation: CASSYDRTYEQYF.

The DNA of the CDR3 is TGTGCCAGCAGTTTGACTAGCCCCCAAATCTACAATGAGCAGTTCTTC. Its protein is CASSLTSPQIYNEQFF. The rearrangement uses TRBV6-6 and TRBJ2-1, with TRBD2 matching 7 bases. Germline V gene data show CDR1 as MNHNY and CDR2 as SVGAGI (reference sequence). This CDR3 is 16 amino acids long. Trimming at V came to 4 bases and at J to 3 bases, leaving 9 bases not matched to a gene.

This sequence joins TRBV2 and TRBJ2-7; D gene unclear. V was shortened by 3 bases and J by 2 bases, with 2 bases between the two germline ends. CDR3 length: 11 amino acids. CDR1 is SNHLY, CDR2 FYNNEI, per germline. CDR3 protein: CASSDPYEQYF. The CDR3 coding sequence is TGTGCCAGCAGTGACCCCTACGAGCAGTACTTC.